The 31 T cell receptor beta chains presented below share a single source sample, sequenced in a study of response to subunit inactivated influenza vaccine (dated by TCRdb to the late 2010s). Library construction relied on RT-PCR. Sequencing relied on an Illumina HiSeq 2500. Using fastp trimming at Q25 and MiXCR clonotype assembly, TCRdb reanalyzed the public sequencing data and kept in-frame beta chains. Rows are unified per CDR3 protein, each entry keeping the most common DNA and genes. This sample is represented by around 790,000 distinct CDR3 sequences; less than 25% of them were singletons. Roughly a tenth of the sample is held by the ten biggest clonotypes. The sequencing used PBMCs from blood, collected about 5 days after vaccination. These receptors all come from a man aged 50-60 years who received an inactivated influenza vaccine. Donor details come from another sample of the same person, matched by shared clones.

This clonotype turned up a few times. The chain employs TRBV10-3 and TRBJ2-7; 12 bases fit TRBD1. This CDR3 is 16 amino acids long. The trim removed 4 bases at V and 2 bases at J, leaving 6 bases unmatched. The germline gives CDR1 ENHRY, CDR2 SYGVKD. CDR3: CAISGDRGQGTYEQYF. The DNA of the CDR3 is TGTGCCATCAGTGGGGACAGGGGGCAAGGAACCTACGAGCAGTACTTC.

In this sample, this clonotype turned up once. This chain links TRBV7-2 with TRBJ1-5; D remains unclear. CDR1 is SGHTA, CDR2 FQGNSA, per germline. The V end was cut by 3 bases, the J end by 4 bases, with 7 bases between. This CDR3 spans 13 amino acids. The CDR3: CASSFRENQPQHF. The CDR3 DNA is TGTGCCAGCAGCTTTCGGGAGAATCAGCCCCAGCATTTT.

This clonotype was found a few times. V usage is TRBV12-5 and J usage is TRBJ2-7; TRBD1 is a possible D gene (6 bases). CDR1 and CDR2 (germline): LGHNT, FRNRAP. The CDR3 covers 16 residues. Between the trimmed V and J ends, which lost 3 bases and 2 bases, there was a span of 17 bases. The CDR3 sequence is CASGLAIRTETYEQYF. CDR3 DNA sequence: TGTGCTAGTGGTTTAGCTATCAGGACAGAGACCTACGAGCAGTACTTC.

The J gene is TRBJ2-3, the V gene TRBV9, with 10 positions matching TRBD2. This CDR3 is built from 16 residues. Losses at the gene ends were 5 bases for V and 1 base for J; bases not matched to a gene: 7. Germline CDR1 is SGDLS and CDR2 is YYNGEE. This CDR3 reads CASRRSGGVGTDTQYF. CDR3 coding DNA: TGTGCCAGCAGAAGGAGCGGGGGGGTCGGCACAGATACGCAGTATTTT.

This rearrangement joins TRBV11-3 to TRBJ1-1; D is unresolved. This CDR3 comprises 15 residues. From germline, CDR1 is SGHNT and CDR2 YENEEA. Trimming removed 0 bases at V and 1 base at J, with 9 bases between. The CDR3 here is CASSLDSHRNTEAFF. CDR3 bases: TGTGCCAGCAGCTTAGACTCGCACAGGAACACTGAAGCTTTCTTT.

As for this clonotype: A read error is possible here, since a much larger clone lies one base away. The chain combines TRBV7-2 with TRBJ2-3; D remains ambiguous. Germline V lookup: CDR1 SGHTA, CDR2 FQGNSA. The CDR3 length is 15 residues. Between the trimmed V and J ends, which lost 5 bases and 4 bases, there was a span of 16 bases. The chain's CDR3 is CASSPLSVYADTQYF. In DNA form, the CDR3 reads TGTGCCAGCAGCCCCCTGTCGGTGTACGCAGATACGCAGTATTTT.

The V gene is TRBV24-1, the J gene TRBJ2-2; 10 bases match TRBD1. After removal of 4 bases from V and 4 bases from J, the junction contained 8 bases not matched to a gene. The CDR3 spans 17 residues. Germline assignment: CDR1 KGHDR and CDR2 SFDVKD. The CDR3 is CATSDPTDRGRTGELFF. The CDR3, as DNA: TGTGCCACCAGTGACCCGACCGACAGGGGGCGCACCGGGGAGCTGTTTTTT.

The genes are TRBV4-2 and TRBJ2-6, with TRBD1 matching over 11 bases. The J segment lost 3 bases and the V segment lost 0 bases, leaving 4 bases of the junction unmatched. CDR3 length equals 18 residues. Per germline, CDR1 LGHNA and CDR2 YNFKEQ. CDR3 loop: CASSQEGTGGIGANVLTF. The CDR3 nucleotides read TGTGCCAGCAGCCAAGAGGGGACAGGGGGTATTGGGGCCAACGTCCTGACTTTC.

Ten or more counts support this clonotype. The rearrangement links TRBV6-5 to TRBJ2-3, with 13 nucleotides matching TRBD2. The V gene end was trimmed by 3 bases and the J gene end by 7 bases; junction bases not matched to a gene: 4. The CDR3 is made up of 15 amino acids. Looked up from germline, CDR1 is MNHEY and CDR2 is SVGAGI. The CDR3: CASSYRTSGSYTQYF. As DNA, the CDR3 is TGTGCCAGCAGTTATCGGACTAGCGGGAGTTATACGCAGTATTTT.

This chain links TRBV24-1 with TRBJ2-5; no firm D call. The CDR3 spans 12 residues. Germline V lookup: CDR1 KGHDR, CDR2 SFDVKD. Deletions cut 5 bases from V and 5 bases from J, with 8 bases between. CDR3 amino acids: CATSVGSETQYF. The CDR3 bases are TGTGCCACCAGTGTAGGATCTGAGACCCAGTACTTC.

The table lists this clonotype with a few counts. The V and J genes are TRBV20-1 and TRBJ2-5, with D hard to call. This CDR3 has 11 amino acids. CDR1 and CDR2 (germline): DFQATT, SNEGSKA (reference sequence). The V and J ends lost 3 bases and 3 bases respectively, with 5 bases between them. The CDR3 region is CSASRKETQYF. The DNA for the CDR3 is TGCAGTGCTAGCCGGAAAGAGACCCAGTACTTC.

Only a few counts were recorded for this clonotype. CDR3 DNA: TGTGCCAGCAGCTTAAACCGACTAGCGGGAGATAGGGCTGAGCAGTTCTTC. As protein: CASSLNRLAGDRAEQFF. The chain is built from TRBV5-5 and TRBJ2-1; 12 bases agree with TRBD2. J was trimmed by 9 bases and V by 2 bases; bases with no gene match: 12. The CDR3 spans 17 residues. CDR1 and CDR2 from the germline V gene are SGHKS and YYEKEE (reference sequence). The variable domain in full, completed from reference TRBV5-5 and TRBJ2-1, reads DAGVTQSPTHLIKTRGQQVTLRCSPISGHKSVSWYQQVLGQGPQFIFQYYEKEERGRGNFPDRFSARQFPNYSSELNVNALLLGDSALYLCASSLNRLAGDRAEQFFGPGTRLTVL.

This clonotype turned up a few times. The gene calls are TRBV12-3 or TRBV12-4 and TRBJ2-3, with TRBD1 matching 7 bases. This CDR3 spans 16 amino acids. V trimming: 5 bases; J trimming: 5 bases; junction bases outside the gene matches: 13. CDR3 loop: CASSTYTTGSGDTQYF. CDR3 in DNA: TGTGCCAGCAGTACCTATACGACAGGGTCCGGAGATACGCAGTATTTT.

This clonotype was picked up a small number of times. The chain joins TRBV11-1 to TRBJ2-7; the match to TRBD2 covers 7 bases. Germline lookup yields CDR1 SGHAT and CDR2 FQDESV (reference sequence). This CDR3 is built from 15 residues. Germline trimming cut 5 bases from V and 2 bases from J; bases unmatched to any gene: 9. CDR3 amino acids: CASSGGGARPYEQYF. The CDR3 DNA reads as TGTGCCAGCAGCGGGGGAGGGGCTAGACCCTACGAGCAGTACTTC.

This clonotype has a handful of counts. The J gene is TRBJ1-2, the V gene TRBV20-1; TRBD1 matches at 7 bases. The CDR3 has 14 residues. Germline-derived CDR1 and CDR2 are DFQATT and SNEGSKA (reference sequence). V shed 0 bases and J 5 bases; nucleotides not matched to a gene: 6. CDR3 nucleotides: TGCAGTGCTAGAGATCGGACAGGCCTGTATGGCTACACCTTC. This translates into CSARDRTGLYGYTF.

This clonotype was seen a handful of times. This rearrangement joins TRBV20-1 to TRBJ2-1; 8 bases are shared with TRBD1. Germline CDR1 reads DFQATT; CDR2 reads SNEGSKA (reference sequence). This CDR3 has 15 amino acids. J gave up 6 bases and V 5 bases, and 12 bases lay outside the gene matches. DNA for the CDR3: TGCAGTGCTCCACGACAGGGGACGATGGGCAATGAGCAGTTCTTC. Translation: CSAPRQGTMGNEQFF.

A few counts support this clonotype. This rearrangement joins TRBV10-3 to TRBJ1-1; 7 bases map to TRBD1. This CDR3 spans 15 amino acids. Germline lookup yields CDR1 ENHRY and CDR2 SYGVKD. Trimming cost V 6 bases and J 0 bases; bases outside gene matches: 7. The CDR3: CAIRKGQNMNTEAFF. CDR3 bases: TGTGCCATCAGAAAGGGACAGAACATGAACACTGAAGCTTTCTTT.

The chain is built from TRBV5-6 and TRBJ2-4, with D possibly TRBD2 on 6 matching bases. Germline V gene data show CDR1 as SGHDT and CDR2 as YYEEEE. The V end was cut by 4 bases, the J end by 5 bases, with 13 bases between. The CDR3 sequence is 14 residues long. The CDR3 here is CASSSGWGQNIQYF. CDR3 sequence (DNA): TGTGCCAGCAGCAGCGGGTGGGGCCAAAACATTCAGTACTTC.

The V call is TRBV28, the J call TRBJ2-7; D ambiguous. The germline V gene encodes CDR1 MDHEN and CDR2 SYDVKM. This CDR3 is built from 17 residues. V was trimmed by 3 bases and J by 4 bases, leaving 22 bases between them. The CDR3 loop is CASSFDNFLSPRYEQYF. The CDR3 DNA is TGTGCCAGCAGTTTTGATAATTTCTTGTCCCCCAGATACGAGCAGTACTTC.

Only a few counts were recorded for this clonotype. J is TRBJ2-5 and V is TRBV18, with D tentatively TRBD1 or TRBD2 (5 bases each). CDR3 length: 15 residues. The V end was cut by 3 bases, the J end by 0 bases, with 11 bases between. In germline, CDR1 is KGHSH, CDR2 LQKENI. This CDR3 is CASSPRDGNQETQYF. The CDR3 DNA is TGTGCCAGCTCACCCAGGGACGGTAACCAAGAGACCCAGTACTTC.

In its sample, this clonotype was seen many times. The chain joins TRBV12-3 or TRBV12-4 to TRBJ2-7; either TRBD1 or TRBD2 may supply D (5 bases each). There are 14 residues in the CDR3. Trimming shortened V by 3 bases and J by 2 bases, and 11 bases separated the two germline ends. For the CDR3, the DNA is TGTGCCAGCAGTTTGTGGGGACCGACCTACGAGCAGTACTTC. Its protein is CASSLWGPTYEQYF.

This clonotype was seen many times. V usage is TRBV7-2 and J usage is TRBJ2-3; 14 nucleotides line up with TRBD2. V lost 5 bases, J lost 5 bases, and 6 bases stayed unmatched. Germline CDR1 is SGHTA and CDR2 is FQGNSA. This CDR3 has 16 residues. The CDR3, as DNA: TGTGCCAGCAGCGAACGTGGACTAGCGGGAGGAGATACGCAGTATTTT. Translated: CASSERGLAGGDTQYF.

This clonotype appeared many times. The chain carries TRBV5-1 and TRBJ1-6; no clear D gene. This CDR3 has 14 amino acids. V was shortened by 4 bases and J by 7 bases, with 12 bases between the two germline ends. Germline V gene data show CDR1 as SGHRS and CDR2 as YFSETQ. The CDR3 is CASSDDGFNSPLHF. In DNA form, the CDR3 reads TGCGCCAGCAGCGACGACGGGTTCAATTCACCCCTCCACTTT.

This chain connects TRBV27 to TRBJ2-1, with 7 bases lining up with TRBD2. Unmatched junction bases numbered 7, after V lost 7 bases and J lost 4 bases. Germline V gene sequence: CDR1 MNHEY, CDR2 SMNVEV (reference sequence). The CDR3 sequence is 14 residues long. CDR3 sequence reads: CASTWGGQYNEQFF. The CDR3, as DNA: TGTGCCAGCACCTGGGGGGGTCAGTACAATGAGCAGTTCTTC.

On this clonotype itself: Mismatch with germline at one junction end may stem from a read error. V and J are TRBV20-1 and TRBJ2-5, with D unresolved. CDR3 length equals 15 residues. Germline CDR1 is DFQATT and CDR2 is SNEGSKA (reference sequence). CDR3 loop: CSARVTSWYQETQYF. CDR3 bases: TGCAGTGCTAGAGTTACTTCATGGTACCAAGAAACCCAGTACTTC.

The table lists this clonotype with a few counts. The rearrangement uses TRBV9 and TRBJ2-7; 11 bases are shared with TRBD2. This CDR3 is 17 amino acids long. CDR1 and CDR2 (germline): SGDLS, YYNGEE. Trimming took 0 bases from V and 2 from J; bases not matched to a gene: 7. CDR3 sequence (DNA): TGTGCCAGCAGCGTAGACGGACTAGCGGGCGTCCCCTACGAGCAGTACTTC. Its protein product is CASSVDGLAGVPYEQYF.

This chain uses TRBV3-1 with TRBJ2-7; 7 bases fit TRBD1. V lost 6 bases to trimming and J lost 2 bases; unmatched junction nucleotides: 10. In germline, CDR1 is LGHDT, CDR2 YNNKEL (reference sequence). The CDR3 runs to 15 residues. CDR3 sequence reads: CASRREGASPYEQYF. The CDR3 nucleotides are TGTGCCAGCAGGCGAGAGGGGGCATCACCCTACGAGCAGTACTTC.

The chain recombines TRBV5-1 with TRBJ2-7, with 9 bases lining up with TRBD2. CDR1 and CDR2 from the germline V gene are SGHRS and YFSETQ. This CDR3 comprises 18 residues. V trimming: 4 bases; J trimming: 3 bases; junction bases outside the gene matches: 17. As DNA, the CDR3 is TGCGCCAGCAGCATAAACTCGGGCGGGGGGGGTCTGGTCTACGAGCAGTACTTC. This codes for CASSINSGGGGLVYEQYF.

The J gene is TRBJ2-2, the V gene TRBV5-4; D is possibly TRBD1 (5 bases). The germline gives CDR1 SGHNT, CDR2 YYREEE (reference sequence). The CDR3 contains 15 residues. V was pared by 3 bases and J by 4 bases, with 13 bases between. The DNA of the CDR3 is TGTGCCAGCAGCTGGGCAGGGCACAGCACCGGGGAGCTGTTTTTT. Its translation: CASSWAGHSTGELFF.

This clonotype has only a few counts. The chain has TRBV24-1 and TRBJ2-3, with 8 nucleotides matching TRBD2. Per the germline V gene, CDR1 is KGHDR and CDR2 is SFDVKD. V lost 3 bases to trimming and J lost 5 bases; unmatched junction nucleotides: 9. CDR3 length: 16 residues. CDR3 sequence (DNA): TGTGCCACCAGTGATCCAAGCGGGAGTGGAGAAGATACGCAGTATTTT. This sequence encodes CATSDPSGSGEDTQYF.

This clonotype was found many times. The chain recombines TRBV4-3 with TRBJ2-7, with TRBD1 matching 9 bases. CDR3 length: 14 residues. V gave up 6 bases and J gave up 7 bases; unmatched junction bases: 10. Germline loops: CDR1 LGHNA, CDR2 YSLEER. The CDR3 protein is CASRPGQGLGEQYF. The CDR3 DNA reads as TGCGCCAGCAGGCCGGGACAGGGATTGGGAGAGCAGTACTTC.